The next 8 T cell receptor beta chains were all read from a single sample in a study of blood T cell repertoires in COVID-19. Only in-frame clones appear in the TCRdb table, and some are missing; sequencing was by immunoSEQ multiplex PCR. The data contain approximately 280,000 clones, roughly 89% of them seen just once; the ten biggest clones take up approximately 4.6%. Source material: peripheral blood. The receptors come from a man aged 35-49 years with acute or convalescent COVID-19.

The chain combines TRBV2 with TRBJ2-1; D may be TRBD1 (5 bases). The germline V and J ends were trimmed by 3 bases and 0 bases, with 9 bases remaining between them. The germline CDR1 and CDR2 sequences are SNHLY and FYNNEI. The length of the CDR3 is 15 residues. CDR3: CASSDTGSSYNEQFF. The CDR3 coding sequence is TGTGCCAGCAGTGATACAGGAAGCTCCTACAATGAGCAGTTCTTC.

This chain joins TRBV5-4 and TRBJ2-7; 12 bases are a match to TRBD1. CDR3 length: 14 residues. The germline V gene encodes CDR1 SGHNT and CDR2 YYREEE (reference sequence). Trimming at V came to 9 bases and at J to 6 bases, leaving 10 bases not matched to a gene. The CDR3 here is CATGLPGQGAEQYF. The CDR3 coding sequence is TGTGCCACCGGCTTACCGGGACAGGGGGCCGAGCAGTACTTC.

This clone was seen a single time. The rearrangement links TRBV11-2 to TRBJ1-2; D is undetermined. V shed 4 bases and J shed 8 bases, with 26 bases lying between them. The CDR3 loop spans 17 amino acids. CDR1 and CDR2 from the germline V gene are SGHAT and FQNNGV. CDR3 residues: CASSYFPAAGNGEGYTF. Here the CDR3 DNA reads TGTGCCAGCAGCTATTTTCCCGCAGCCGGCAATGGGGAGGGCTACACCTTC.

The chain recombines TRBV5-4 with TRBJ2-3, with D perhaps matching TRBD2 (7 bases). The CDR3 is made up of 12 amino acids. CDR1 and CDR2 from the germline V gene are SGHNT and YYREEE (reference sequence). The V end lost 0 bases, the J end lost 9 bases, and 8 bases lay between the germline ends. The CDR3 here is CASSLEGGTQYF. In nucleotides, the CDR3 is TGTGCCAGCAGCTTGGAGGGGGGGACGCAGTATTTT.

The chain recombines TRBV24-1 with TRBJ2-2; a weak D match, TRBD1 (6 bases). The V end was cut by 4 bases, the J end by 4 bases, with 12 bases between. Germline V lookup: CDR1 KGHDR, CDR2 SFDVKD. There are 15 residues in the CDR3. The CDR3 coding sequence is TGTGCCACCAGTGACGAGGGGGATGGCACCGGGGAGCTGTTTTTT. This encodes CATSDEGDGTGELFF.

The V call is TRBV2, the J call TRBJ1-1; 8 bases are shared with TRBD1. V shed 4 bases, J shed 6 bases, and the junction held 1 base outside the gene matches. There are 12 residues in the CDR3. Germline-derived CDR1 and CDR2 are SNHLY and FYNNEI. The CDR3 region is CASSAGGPEAFF. DNA for the CDR3: TGTGCCAGCAGTGCAGGGGGCCCTGAAGCTTTCTTT.

The gene calls are TRBV7-2 and TRBJ2-7; the match to TRBD1 covers 7 bases. Germline trimming cut 8 bases from V and 2 bases from J; bases unmatched to any gene: 12. The CDR3 consists of 15 residues. Germline V gene data show CDR1 as SGHTA and CDR2 as FQGNSA. For the CDR3, the DNA is TGTGCCAGCCGTACAGGGGTCGGTAAGACCTACGAGCAGTACTTC. Translation gives CASRTGVGKTYEQYF.

The gene calls are TRBV6-4 and TRBJ1-1; weak D call: TRBD1 (6 bases). The V end lost 6 bases, the J end lost 3 bases, and 11 bases lay between the germline ends. Germline loops: CDR1 MRHNA, CDR2 SNTAGT. This CDR3 has 13 amino acids. The CDR3 sequence: CASSAGQYTEAFF. In DNA form, the CDR3 reads TGTGCCAGCAGCGCCGGACAGTACACTGAAGCTTTCTTT.